This TCR beta chain was sequenced in a study of blood T cell repertoires in COVID-19. Study-wide context: In each case, the material was cDNA or gDNA derived from T cells, B-cell-depleted T cells, or PBMCs.

Adults between roughly 18 and 90 years of age took part from about 24 US areas. Participant-given clinical history determined each cohort assignment. Trimming stripped 3 bases from V and 0 bases from J, with 12 bases between. This CDR3 is 16 amino acids long. Germline V gene lookup returns CDR1 SNHLY and CDR2 FYNNEI. Data came from immunoSEQ multiplex PCR; TCRdb stores just in-frame clones and leaves some out. This table has about 250,000 clones, 75% to 90% appearing once. This receptor was obtained from a woman aged 25 to 39 with acute COVID-19. Sequencing input: PBMCs or T cells enriched from blood (not recorded which). The chain is built from TRBV2 and TRBJ2-1; D possibly corresponds to TRBD2 (5 bases). The CDR3, as DNA: TGTGCCAGCAGTGAGGAGGATTCCTCCTCCTACAATGAGCAGTTCTTC. Its translation: CASSEEDSSSYNEQFF.